This T cell receptor beta chain is from a study of blood T cell repertoires in COVID-19. Study details: The origin of the acute and convalescent COVID-19 samples was the United States, Italy and Spain. Sources were T cells, B-cell-depleted T cells, or PBMCs; the material itself was cDNA or gDNA.

Study processing details: Estimation of nucleated cell counts relied on the amplification of reference gene primers. TCRdb keeps only in-frame clones here, not all; method: immunoSEQ multiplex PCR. Clone size and the V and J calls come from that table; the DNA yielded D and trimming. The sample has some 150,000 clones; roughly 90% are singletons. CDR3 length: 14 residues. Trimming pared 3 bases from V and 6 bases from J, leaving 15 bases between. CDR1 is LNHDA and CDR2 is SQIVND in the germline V gene (reference sequence). The sequence came from a woman aged 60-75 years with active or convalescent COVID-19. The sequencing input was peripheral blood. The chain joins TRBV19 to TRBJ2-7; perhaps TRBD1 as D (5 bases). CDR3 in amino acids: CASSIQGSNREQYF. As DNA, the CDR3 is TGTGCCAGTAGTATCCAGGGATCCAATCGCGAGCAGTACTTC.